These 26 T cell receptor beta chains originate from one sample sequenced in a study of cytomegalovirus exposure and HLA in healthy donors. TCRdb's table, derived via immunoSEQ multiplex PCR, lists solely in-frame clones and lacks some. The sample has over 120,000 clones; roughly 93% are singletons. The sequenced material came from PBMCs. The receptors originated from a young man in good health and CMV-seropositive.

This clone was detected only a few times. V usage is TRBV4-1 and J usage is TRBJ2-7; the match to TRBD1 covers 7 bases. The germline gives CDR1 MGHRA, CDR2 YSYEKL. This CDR3 has 16 residues. With V trimmed by 0 bases and J by 4 bases, 9 bases remained unmatched. This CDR3 is CASSQESQGVAYEQYF. Here the CDR3 DNA reads TGCGCCAGCAGCCAAGAGTCCCAGGGGGTGGCATACGAGCAGTACTTC.

The genes are TRBV19 and TRBJ2-3; perhaps TRBD1 as D (5 bases). Germline assignment: CDR1 LNHDA and CDR2 SQIVND (reference sequence). V shed 7 bases and J shed 4 bases, with 18 bases lying between them. This CDR3 region has 15 residues. CDR3 in DNA: TGTGCCAGTAAACTCCAGGGAACTGGCGCAGATACGCAGTATTTT. The encoded protein is CASKLQGTGADTQYF.

The genes are TRBV28 and TRBJ1-2; 7 nucleotides agree with TRBD1. The CDR3 runs 16 residues. From germline, CDR1 is MDHEN and CDR2 SYDVKM. The V segment lost 2 bases and the J segment 4 bases; nucleotides outside the gene matches: 10. In DNA form, the CDR3 reads TGTGCCAGCAGTTTAGTAGGGGGCCATCTCTTCTATGGCTACACCTTC. Protein product: CASSLVGGHLFYGYTF.

The V call is TRBV5-6, the J call TRBJ2-5, with 7 bases fitting TRBD1. J gave up 7 bases and V 4 bases, and 10 bases lay outside the gene matches. The CDR3 covers 14 residues. Germline lookup yields CDR1 SGHDT and CDR2 YYEEEE. As DNA, the CDR3 is TGTGCCAGCAGCCCGACAGGGCGAGGGGGGACCCAGTACTTC. Its translation: CASSPTGRGGTQYF.

A single count supports this clone. The chain carries TRBV9 and TRBJ2-1; D possibly corresponds to TRBD2 (5 bases). V lost 4 bases and J 4 bases, leaving 18 bases between the germline ends. Looked up from germline, CDR1 is SGDLS and CDR2 is YYNGEE. This CDR3 comprises 16 residues. The CDR3 bases are TGTGCCAGCAGCCCGCCTGGTTTCGGACTTTACAATGAGCAGTTCTTC. This gives the protein CASSPPGFGLYNEQFF.

The chain couples TRBV2 to TRBJ2-4; no clear D. V was shortened by 7 bases and J by 8 bases, with 15 bases between the two germline ends. The germline V gene has CDR1 SNHLY and CDR2 FYNNEI. The CDR3 sequence is 13 residues long. This CDR3 reads CASTLEVGDIQYF. The DNA of the CDR3 is TGTGCCAGCACCCTCGAAGTCGGTGACATTCAGTACTTC.

The genes are TRBV15 and TRBJ2-6; D might be TRBD2 (5 bases). The CDR3 extends over 17 amino acids. CDR1 LNHNV and CDR2 YYDKDF come from the germline V gene (reference sequence). V was pared by 2 bases and J by 1 base, with 12 bases between. CDR3: CATSRNRGRSGANVLTF. The CDR3 coding sequence is TGTGCCACCAGCAGAAATCGGGGAAGATCTGGGGCCAACGTCCTGACTTTC.

The V gene is TRBV2, the J gene TRBJ2-1, with D possibly matching TRBD2 (5 bases). V shed 1 base and J shed 11 bases, with 18 bases lying between them. Germline V gives CDR1 SNHLY, CDR2 FYNNEI. The CDR3 is 15 residues long. This CDR3 reads CASSEVAGLKSQQFF. In nucleotides, the CDR3 is TGTGCCAGCAGTGAAGTGGCGGGCCTAAAATCACAGCAGTTCTTC. Drawing the rest from reference TRBV2 and TRBJ2-1, the complete variable domain is EPEVTQTPSHQVTQMGQEVILRCVPISNHLYFYWYRQILGQKVEFLVSFYNNEISEKSEIFDDQFSVERPDGSNFTLKIRSTKLEDSAMYFCASSEVAGLKSQQFFGPGTRLTVL.

The chain employs TRBV7-9 and TRBJ1-2; 8 bases match TRBD1. This CDR3 has 15 amino acids. Germline CDR1 and CDR2: SEHNR and FQNEAQ (reference sequence). V was clipped by 3 bases and J by 3 bases; unmatched bases: 6. The CDR3 nucleotides read TGTGCCAGCAGCTTGATGACAGGGGAGGACTATGGCTACACCTTC. Its protein is CASSLMTGEDYGYTF.

The chain recombines TRBV29-1 with TRBJ2-1; perhaps TRBD1 as D (6 bases). V lost 0 bases to trimming and J lost 0 bases, with 12 bases between them. Germline CDR1 reads SQVTM; CDR2 reads ANQGSEA. The CDR3 runs 16 residues. The CDR3 region is CSVEDRGGRSYNEQFF. The CDR3 nucleotides read TGCAGCGTTGAAGATCGTGGGGGCCGCTCCTACAATGAGCAGTTCTTC.

This chain links TRBV28 with TRBJ1-2; 9 nucleotides line up with TRBD1. With V trimmed by 5 bases and J by 6 bases, 16 bases remained unmatched. CDR3 length: 17 amino acids. The V gene's germline CDR1 is MDHEN and CDR2 SYDVKM. DNA of the CDR3: TGTGCCAGCAGTCTCGACCCCGTGGGACAGGGCGGGGATGGCTACACCTTC. It is translated as CASSLDPVGQGGDGYTF.

J is TRBJ2-4 and V is TRBV2, with 10 bases lining up with TRBD1. The J segment lost 12 bases and the V segment lost 6 bases, leaving 14 bases of the junction unmatched. Per the germline V gene, CDR1 is SNHLY and CDR2 is FYNNEI. This CDR3 spans 15 amino acids. The CDR3 sequence is CASRLRTGGLNTQYF. DNA of the CDR3: TGTGCCAGCAGACTAAGGACAGGGGGACTAAATACTCAGTACTTC.

This rearrangement joins TRBV11-3 to TRBJ2-7, with 10 nucleotides matching TRBD2. CDR1 and CDR2 from the germline V gene are SGHNT and YENEEA. This CDR3 contains 13 residues. V was clipped by 4 bases and J by 10 bases; unmatched bases: 7. The CDR3 nucleotides read TGTGCCAGCAGCTCGCTAGCGGGAGCTACCCAGTACTTC. This translates into CASSSLAGATQYF. The whole variable domain, filled in from reference TRBV11-3 and TRBJ2-7, reads EAGVVQSPRYKIIEKKQPVAFWCNPISGHNTLYWYLQNLGQGPELLIRYENEEAVDDSQLPKDRFSAERLKGVDSTLKIQPAELGDSAVYLCASSSLAGATQYFGPGTRLTVT.

The V and J genes are TRBV5-1 and TRBJ2-3; 8 bases align to TRBD2. The germline CDR1 and CDR2 sequences are SGHRS and YFSETQ. The CDR3 totals 16 residues. Trimming at V came to 1 base and at J to 0 bases, leaving 4 bases not matched to a gene. In DNA, the CDR3 is TGCGCCAGCAGCTTGCTAAGCGGGAGCAGCACAGATACGCAGTATTTT. This codes for CASSLLSGSSTDTQYF.

CDR3 residues: CASSNPGGGQPQHF. For the CDR3, the DNA is TGTGCCAGCAGTAACCCCGGGGGGGGTCAGCCCCAGCATTTT. The chain recombines TRBV28 with TRBJ1-5; tentatively, D is TRBD1 (5 bases). CDR3 length equals 14 residues. The V end lost 5 bases, the J end lost 6 bases, and 14 bases lay between the germline ends. CDR1 is MDHEN and CDR2 is SYDVKM in the germline V gene.

This clone was counted only a few times. The rearrangement joins TRBV6-1 to TRBJ2-7; the match to TRBD2 covers 9 bases. Germline CDR1 is MNHNS and CDR2 is SASEGT. The CDR3 loop spans 13 amino acids. Unmatched junction bases numbered 7, after V lost 8 bases and J lost 5 bases. The CDR3 reads CASGIAGVNEQYF. In DNA form, the CDR3 reads TGTGCCAGCGGAATAGCGGGAGTGAACGAGCAGTACTTC.

The chain carries TRBV13 and TRBJ2-5, with 7 bases lining up with TRBD2. Per the germline V gene, CDR1 is PRHDT and CDR2 is FYEKMQ (reference sequence). V was pared by 1 base and J by 6 bases, with 5 bases of the junction left unmatched. The CDR3 length is 14 residues. The CDR3 bases are TGTGCCAGCAGCTTAGTGGGGGGAGGGAAGACCCAGTACTTC. It encodes CASSLVGGGKTQYF. Complete variable domain (other parts from reference TRBV13 and TRBJ2-5): AAGVIQSPRHLIKEKRETATLKCYPIPRHDTVYWYQQGPGQDPQFLISFYEKMQSDKGSIPDRFSAQQFSDYHSELNMSSLELGDSALYFCASSLVGGGKTQYFGPGTRLLVL.

This chain's CDR3 is CSVAIAGEAFF. The CDR3 region has the DNA TGCAGCGTTGCGATAGCTGGGGAAGCTTTCTTT. The rearrangement uses TRBV29-1 and TRBJ1-1; D unresolved. V lost 4 bases to trimming and J lost 8 bases, with 11 bases between them. This CDR3 spans 11 amino acids. The germline gives CDR1 SQVTM, CDR2 ANQGSEA.

The chain uses TRBV2 and TRBJ2-6; D remains ambiguous. Trimming took 2 bases from V and 0 from J, leaving 2 bases between them. Germline values: CDR1 SNHLY, CDR2 FYNNEI. The length of the CDR3 is 14 residues. The CDR3 protein is CASSEHSGANVLTF. As DNA, the CDR3 is TGTGCCAGCAGTGAACACTCTGGGGCCAACGTCCTGACTTTC.

The chain recombines TRBV11-2 with TRBJ2-7; D perhaps matches TRBD2 (5 bases). Germline CDR1 reads SGHAT; CDR2 reads FQNNGV. V lost 5 bases, J lost 4 bases, and 21 bases lay in between. The CDR3 contains 16 residues. The CDR3 spells CASSLGSLARSYEQYF. The DNA of the CDR3 is TGTGCCAGCAGCCTCGGTAGTTTAGCGCGATCTTACGAGCAGTACTTC.

The rearrangement uses TRBV27 and TRBJ2-5; 10 nucleotides align to TRBD2. Germline loops: CDR1 MNHEY, CDR2 SMNVEV (reference sequence). Germline trimming cut 7 bases from V and 7 bases from J; bases unmatched to any gene: 12. The CDR3 has 15 residues. The CDR3 spells CASNPTSGQGGTQYF. CDR3 sequence (DNA): TGTGCCAGCAACCCGACTAGCGGGCAGGGGGGGACCCAGTACTTC.

The CDR3 reads CASSPRQGRYGYTF. CDR3 nucleotides: TGTGCCAGCAGCCCACGACAGGGGAGGTATGGCTACACCTTC. The chain has TRBV5-4 and TRBJ1-2; 8 bases agree with TRBD1. Trimming at V came to 4 bases and at J to 5 bases, leaving 7 bases not matched to a gene. The CDR3 covers 14 residues. From germline, CDR1 is SGHNT and CDR2 YYREEE (reference sequence).

The rearrangement joins TRBV5-1 to TRBJ2-6; 8 positions agree with TRBD1. Germline loops: CDR1 SGHRS, CDR2 YFSETQ. There are 19 residues in the CDR3. J lost 0 bases, V lost 1 base, and 9 bases had no gene match. The CDR3 sequence is CASSLSGQGGSSGANVLTF. DNA of the CDR3: TGCGCCAGCAGCTTGTCCGGACAGGGAGGAAGCTCTGGGGCCAACGTCCTGACTTTC.

CDR3 region: CASSSEAGDPREQFF. The CDR3 coding sequence is TGTGCCAGCAGCTCGGAAGCGGGGGACCCCAGGGAGCAGTTCTTC. The V gene is TRBV7-9, the J gene TRBJ2-1, with 8 nucleotides matching TRBD2. This CDR3 spans 15 amino acids. Germline-derived CDR1 and CDR2 are SEHNR and FQNEAQ (reference sequence). V shed 4 bases and J 10 bases; nucleotides not matched to a gene: 12.

V usage is TRBV28 and J usage is TRBJ1-5; D is undetermined. Germline V lookup: CDR1 MDHEN, CDR2 SYDVKM. V was clipped by 9 bases and J by 10 bases, with 4 bases between them. The CDR3 is 8 amino acids. The CDR3 coding sequence is TGTGCCAGGAGACCCCAGCATTTT. Its translation: CARRPQHF.

The genes are TRBV2 and TRBJ2-7; D may be TRBD2 (6 bases). The CDR3 loop spans 13 amino acids. Trimming shortened V by 6 bases and J by 3 bases, and 12 bases separated the two germline ends. Germline V gives CDR1 SNHLY, CDR2 FYNNEI. This CDR3 reads CASSDTSSYEQYF. CDR3 nucleotides: TGTGCCAGCAGCGACACTAGCAGCTACGAGCAGTACTTC. Filled out from reference TRBV2 and TRBJ2-7, the complete variable domain reads EPEVTQTPSHQVTQMGQEVILRCVPISNHLYFYWYRQILGQKVEFLVSFYNNEISEKSEIFDDQFSVERPDGSNFTLKIRSTKLEDSAMYFCASSDTSSYEQYFGPGTRLTVT.